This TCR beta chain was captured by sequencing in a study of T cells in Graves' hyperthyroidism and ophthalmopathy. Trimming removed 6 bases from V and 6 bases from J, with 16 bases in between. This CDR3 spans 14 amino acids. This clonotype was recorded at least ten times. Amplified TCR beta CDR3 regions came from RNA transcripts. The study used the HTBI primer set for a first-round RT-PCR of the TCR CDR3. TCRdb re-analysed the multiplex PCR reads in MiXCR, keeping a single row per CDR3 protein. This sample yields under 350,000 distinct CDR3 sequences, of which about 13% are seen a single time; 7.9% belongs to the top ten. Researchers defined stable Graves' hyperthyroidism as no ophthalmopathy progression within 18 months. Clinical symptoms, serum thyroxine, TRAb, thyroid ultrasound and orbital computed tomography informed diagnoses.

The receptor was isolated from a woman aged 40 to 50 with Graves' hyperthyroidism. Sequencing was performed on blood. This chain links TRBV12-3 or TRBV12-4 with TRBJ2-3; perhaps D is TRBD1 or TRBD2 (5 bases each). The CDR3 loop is CASRERDRGDTQYF. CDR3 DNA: TGTGCCAGCAGAGAGAGGGACCGAGGGGATACGCAGTATTTT.